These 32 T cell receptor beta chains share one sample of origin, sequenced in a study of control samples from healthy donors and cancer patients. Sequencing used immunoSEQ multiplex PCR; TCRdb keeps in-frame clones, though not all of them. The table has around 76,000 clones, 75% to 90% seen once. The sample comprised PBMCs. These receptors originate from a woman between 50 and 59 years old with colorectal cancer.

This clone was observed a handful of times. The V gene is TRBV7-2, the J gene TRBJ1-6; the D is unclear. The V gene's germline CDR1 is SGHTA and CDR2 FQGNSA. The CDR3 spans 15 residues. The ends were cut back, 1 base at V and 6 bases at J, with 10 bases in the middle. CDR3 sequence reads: CASSLDRPPNSPLHF. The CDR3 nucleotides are TGTGCCAGCAGCTTAGACCGGCCCCCTAATTCACCCCTCCACTTT.

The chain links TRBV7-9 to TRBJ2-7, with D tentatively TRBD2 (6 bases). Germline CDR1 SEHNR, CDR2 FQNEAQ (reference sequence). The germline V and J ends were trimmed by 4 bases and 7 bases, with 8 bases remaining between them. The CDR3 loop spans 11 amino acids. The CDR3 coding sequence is TGTGCCAGCAGCTCAGGAGGGGAGCAGTACGTC. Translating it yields CASSSGGEQYV.

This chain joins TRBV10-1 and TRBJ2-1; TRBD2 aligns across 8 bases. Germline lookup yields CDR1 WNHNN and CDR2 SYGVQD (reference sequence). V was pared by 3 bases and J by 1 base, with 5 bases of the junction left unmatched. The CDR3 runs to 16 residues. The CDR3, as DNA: TGCGCCAGCAGTGAAGAGGCGGGGGGATCCTACAATGAGCAGTTCTTC. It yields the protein CASSEEAGGSYNEQFF.

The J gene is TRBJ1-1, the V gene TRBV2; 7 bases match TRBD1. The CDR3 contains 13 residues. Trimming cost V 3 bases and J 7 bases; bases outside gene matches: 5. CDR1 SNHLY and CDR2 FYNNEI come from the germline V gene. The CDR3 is CASSDSGGFEAFF. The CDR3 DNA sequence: TGTGCCAGCAGTGACTCAGGGGGGTTTGAAGCTTTCTTT.

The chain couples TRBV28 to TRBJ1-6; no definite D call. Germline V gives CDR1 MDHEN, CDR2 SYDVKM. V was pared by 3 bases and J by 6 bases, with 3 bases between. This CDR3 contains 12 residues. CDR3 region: CASSFGNSPLHF. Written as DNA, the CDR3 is TGTGCCAGCAGTTTCGGTAATTCACCCCTCCACTTT. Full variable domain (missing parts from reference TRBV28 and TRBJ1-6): DVKVTQSSRYLVKRTGEKVFLECVQDMDHENMFWYRQDPGLGLRLIYFSYDVKMKEKGDIPEGYSVSREKKERFSLILESASTNQTSMYLCASSFGNSPLHFGNGTRLTVT.

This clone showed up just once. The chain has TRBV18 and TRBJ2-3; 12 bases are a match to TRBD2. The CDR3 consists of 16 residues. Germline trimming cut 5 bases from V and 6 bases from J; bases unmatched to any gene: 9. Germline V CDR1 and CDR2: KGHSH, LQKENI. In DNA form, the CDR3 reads TGTGCCAGCTCATTCACTAGCGGGGGGCCCCAGGATACGCAGTATTTT. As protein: CASSFTSGGPQDTQYF. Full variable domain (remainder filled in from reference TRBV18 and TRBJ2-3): NAGVMQNPRHLVRRRGQEARLRCSPMKGHSHVYWYRQLPEEGLKFMVYLQKENIIDESGMPKERFSAEFPKEGPSILRIQQVVRGDSAAYFCASSFTSGGPQDTQYFGPGTRLTVL.

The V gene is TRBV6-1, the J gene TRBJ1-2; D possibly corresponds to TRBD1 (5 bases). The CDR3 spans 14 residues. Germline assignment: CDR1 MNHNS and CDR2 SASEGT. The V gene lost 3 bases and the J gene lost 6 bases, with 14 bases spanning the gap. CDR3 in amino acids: CASSDPGRDDGYTF. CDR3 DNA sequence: TGTGCCAGCAGTGACCCTGGCAGGGATGATGGCTACACCTTC.

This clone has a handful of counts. The CDR3 protein is CAISDSGATAPLHF. The DNA of the CDR3 is TGTGCCATCAGTGATAGCGGGGCAACGGCACCCCTCCACTTT. The rearrangement joins TRBV10-3 to TRBJ1-6; a possible D gene is TRBD1 (5 bases). The V and J ends lost 3 bases and 11 bases respectively, with 14 bases between them. Germline lookup yields CDR1 ENHRY and CDR2 SYGVKD. The CDR3 sequence is 14 residues long.

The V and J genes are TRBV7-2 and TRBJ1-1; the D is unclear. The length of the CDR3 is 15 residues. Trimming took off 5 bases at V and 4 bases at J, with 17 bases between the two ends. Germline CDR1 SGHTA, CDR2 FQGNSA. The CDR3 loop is CASSPNLGGSTEAFF. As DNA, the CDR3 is TGTGCCAGCAGCCCAAATCTGGGAGGGTCCACTGAAGCTTTCTTT.

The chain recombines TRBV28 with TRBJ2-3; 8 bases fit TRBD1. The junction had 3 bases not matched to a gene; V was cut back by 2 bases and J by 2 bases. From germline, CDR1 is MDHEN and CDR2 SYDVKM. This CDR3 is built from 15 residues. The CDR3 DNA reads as TGTGCCAGCAGTTTAGGGCAGGGGGCCACAGATACGCAGTATTTT. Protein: CASSLGQGATDTQYF.

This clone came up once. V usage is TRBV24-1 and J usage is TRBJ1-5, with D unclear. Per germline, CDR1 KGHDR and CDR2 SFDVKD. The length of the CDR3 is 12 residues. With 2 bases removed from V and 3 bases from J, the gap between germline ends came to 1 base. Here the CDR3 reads CATSDYNQPQHF. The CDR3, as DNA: TGTGCCACCAGTGATTACAATCAGCCCCAGCATTTT.

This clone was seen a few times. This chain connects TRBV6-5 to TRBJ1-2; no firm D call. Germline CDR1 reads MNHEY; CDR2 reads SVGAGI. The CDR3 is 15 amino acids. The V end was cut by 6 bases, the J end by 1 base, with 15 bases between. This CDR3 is CASRNHRADNYGYTF. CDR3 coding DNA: TGTGCCAGCAGGAACCACCGGGCCGATAACTATGGCTACACCTTC.

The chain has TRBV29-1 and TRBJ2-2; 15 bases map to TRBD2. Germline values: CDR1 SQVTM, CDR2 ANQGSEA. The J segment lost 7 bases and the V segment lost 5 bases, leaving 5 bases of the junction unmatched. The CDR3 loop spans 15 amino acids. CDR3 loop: CSVSGLAGGRGELFF. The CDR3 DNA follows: TGCAGCGTTTCTGGACTAGCGGGGGGGCGCGGGGAGCTGTTTTTT.

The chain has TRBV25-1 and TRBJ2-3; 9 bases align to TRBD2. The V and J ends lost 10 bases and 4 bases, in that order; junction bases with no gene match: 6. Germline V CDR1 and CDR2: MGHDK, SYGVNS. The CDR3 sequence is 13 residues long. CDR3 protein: CATLAGSADTQYF. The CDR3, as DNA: TGTGCCACGCTAGCGGGGAGCGCAGATACGCAGTATTTT.

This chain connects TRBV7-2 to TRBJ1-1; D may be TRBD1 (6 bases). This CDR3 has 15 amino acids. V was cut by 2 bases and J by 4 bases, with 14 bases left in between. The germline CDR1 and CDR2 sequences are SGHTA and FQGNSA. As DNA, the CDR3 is TGTGCCAGCAGCTTATACAGGGATCGGGGCACTGAAGCTTTCTTT. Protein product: CASSLYRDRGTEAFF.

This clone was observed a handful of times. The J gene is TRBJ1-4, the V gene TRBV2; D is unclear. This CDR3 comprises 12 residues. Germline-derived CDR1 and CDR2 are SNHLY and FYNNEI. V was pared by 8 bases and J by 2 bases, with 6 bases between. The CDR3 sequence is CASGKTNEKLFF. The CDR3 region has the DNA TGTGCCAGCGGGAAGACTAATGAAAAACTGTTTTTT.

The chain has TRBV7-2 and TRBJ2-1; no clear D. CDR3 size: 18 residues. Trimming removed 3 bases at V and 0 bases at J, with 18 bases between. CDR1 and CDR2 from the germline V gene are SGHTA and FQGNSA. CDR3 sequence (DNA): TGTGCCAGCAGCTTGTCCCGACTTGCCTCCAGCTCCTACAATGAGCAGTTCTTC. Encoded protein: CASSLSRLASSSYNEQFF. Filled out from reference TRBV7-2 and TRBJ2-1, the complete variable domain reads GAGVSQSPSNKVTEKGKDVELRCDPISGHTALYWYRQSLGQGLEFLIYFQGNSAPDKSGLPSDRFSAERTGGSVSTLTIQRTQQEDSAVYLCASSLSRLASSSYNEQFFGPGTRLTVL.

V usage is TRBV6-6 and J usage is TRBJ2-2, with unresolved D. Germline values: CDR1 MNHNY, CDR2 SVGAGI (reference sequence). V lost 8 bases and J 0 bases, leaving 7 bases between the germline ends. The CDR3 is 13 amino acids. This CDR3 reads CASQPPNTGELFF. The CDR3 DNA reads TGTGCCAGCCAGCCCCCGAACACCGGGGAGCTGTTTTTT.

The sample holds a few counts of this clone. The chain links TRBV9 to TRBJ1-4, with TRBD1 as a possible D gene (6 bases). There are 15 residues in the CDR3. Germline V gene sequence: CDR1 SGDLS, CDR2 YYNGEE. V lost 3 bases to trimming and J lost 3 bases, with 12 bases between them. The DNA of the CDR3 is TGTGCCAGCAGCGCCCGGGACAACCCTAATGAAAAACTGTTTTTT. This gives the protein CASSARDNPNEKLFF.

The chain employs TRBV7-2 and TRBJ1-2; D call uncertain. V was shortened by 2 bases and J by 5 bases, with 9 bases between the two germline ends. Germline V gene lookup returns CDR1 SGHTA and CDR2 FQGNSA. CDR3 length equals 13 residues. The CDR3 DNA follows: TGTGCCAGCAGCTTAAGTCAGGAGTATGGCTACACCTTC. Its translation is CASSLSQEYGYTF.

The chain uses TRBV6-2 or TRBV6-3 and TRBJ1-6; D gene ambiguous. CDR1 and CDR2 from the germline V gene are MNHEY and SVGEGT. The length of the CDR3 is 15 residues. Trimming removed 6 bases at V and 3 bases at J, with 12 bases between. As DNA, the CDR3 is TGTGCCAGCAGGCCTCGAGGCAGCTATAATTCACCCCTCCACTTT. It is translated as CASRPRGSYNSPLHF.

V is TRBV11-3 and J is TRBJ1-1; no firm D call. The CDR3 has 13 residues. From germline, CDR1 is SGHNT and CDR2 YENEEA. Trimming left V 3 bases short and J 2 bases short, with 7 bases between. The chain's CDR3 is CASSFQLNTEAFF. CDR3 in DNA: TGTGCCAGCAGCTTTCAATTAAACACTGAAGCTTTCTTT.

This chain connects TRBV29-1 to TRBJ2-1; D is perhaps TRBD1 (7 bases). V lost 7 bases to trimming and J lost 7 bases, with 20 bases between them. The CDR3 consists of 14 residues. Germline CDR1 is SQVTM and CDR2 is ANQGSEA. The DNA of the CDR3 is TGCAGCGCCGCAAGGAGGGGGCTAGGAAATGAGCAGTTCTTC. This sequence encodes CSAARRGLGNEQFF.

CDR3 nucleotides: TGTGCCAGCAGCGTAGTCGCGGGGCTGAACACCGGGGAGCTGTTTTTT. This encodes CASSVVAGLNTGELFF. V and J are TRBV9 and TRBJ2-2, with a weak D call TRBD2 (6 bases). Trimming took off 0 bases at V and 1 base at J, with 10 bases between the two ends. This CDR3 spans 16 amino acids. The germline V gene has CDR1 SGDLS and CDR2 YYNGEE.

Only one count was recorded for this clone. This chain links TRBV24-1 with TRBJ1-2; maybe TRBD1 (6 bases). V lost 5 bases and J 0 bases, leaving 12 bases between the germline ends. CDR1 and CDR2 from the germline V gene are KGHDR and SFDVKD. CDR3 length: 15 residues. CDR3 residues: CATSAGTPSNYGYTF. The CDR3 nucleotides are TGTGCCACCAGTGCTGGGACACCCTCTAACTATGGCTACACCTTC.

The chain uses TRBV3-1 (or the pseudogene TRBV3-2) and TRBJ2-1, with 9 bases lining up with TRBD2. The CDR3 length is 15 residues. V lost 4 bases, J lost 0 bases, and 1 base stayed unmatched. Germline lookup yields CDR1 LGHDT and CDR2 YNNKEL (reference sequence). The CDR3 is CASSRAGGSYNEQFF. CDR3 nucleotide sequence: TGTGCCAGCAGCCGAGCGGGAGGCTCCTACAATGAGCAGTTCTTC.

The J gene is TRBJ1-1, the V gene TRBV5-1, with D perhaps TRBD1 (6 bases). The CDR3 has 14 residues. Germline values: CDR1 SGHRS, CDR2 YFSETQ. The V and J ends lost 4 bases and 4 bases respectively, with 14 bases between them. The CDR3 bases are TGCGCCAGCAGCATTAAACAGGGTGGCACTGAAGCTTTCTTT. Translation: CASSIKQGGTEAFF.

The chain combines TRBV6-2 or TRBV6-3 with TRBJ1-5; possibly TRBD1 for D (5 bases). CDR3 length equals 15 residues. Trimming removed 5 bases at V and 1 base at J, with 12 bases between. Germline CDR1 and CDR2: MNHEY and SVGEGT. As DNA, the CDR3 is TGTGCCAGCAGTAGACTGGGGGACAGCAATCAGCCCCAGCATTTT. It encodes CASSRLGDSNQPQHF.

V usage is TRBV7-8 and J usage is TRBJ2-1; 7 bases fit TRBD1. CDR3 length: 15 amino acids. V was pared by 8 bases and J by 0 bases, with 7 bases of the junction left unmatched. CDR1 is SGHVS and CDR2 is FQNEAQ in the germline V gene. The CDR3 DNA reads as TGTGCCAGCCGTCCAGGGGGTCTCTCCTACAATGAGCAGTTCTTC. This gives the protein CASRPGGLSYNEQFF.

The CDR3 coding sequence is TGTGCCAGCAGCCCAGGGTCAAACTATGGCTACACCTTC. Its translation is CASSPGSNYGYTF. This chain uses TRBV6-5 with TRBJ1-2, with D maybe TRBD1 (5 bases). Germline V gene lookup returns CDR1 MNHEY and CDR2 SVGAGI. Trimming left V 6 bases short and J 2 bases short, with 10 bases between. The CDR3 contains 13 residues.

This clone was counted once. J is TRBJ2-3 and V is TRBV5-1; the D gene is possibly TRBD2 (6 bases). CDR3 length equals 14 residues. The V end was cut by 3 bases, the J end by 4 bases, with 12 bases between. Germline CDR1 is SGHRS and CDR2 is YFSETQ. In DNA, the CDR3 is TGCGCCAGCAGCTCGAAGATAGCGGCAGATACGCAGTATTTT. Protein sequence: CASSSKIAADTQYF.

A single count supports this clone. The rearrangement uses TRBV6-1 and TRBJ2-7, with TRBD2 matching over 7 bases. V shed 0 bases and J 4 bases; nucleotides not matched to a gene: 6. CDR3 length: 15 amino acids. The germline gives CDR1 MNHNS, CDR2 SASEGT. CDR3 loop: CASSEAAAGSYEQYV. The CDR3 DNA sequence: TGTGCCAGCAGTGAAGCCGCAGCGGGGTCTTACGAGCAGTACGTC.